The T cell receptor (beta chain) described here comes from a study of shared clonotypes between healthy human individuals. Sequenced by immunoSEQ multiplex PCR; TCRdb stores in-frame clones only, minus some. The sample holds 730,000 or so clones, 72% seen once. In its sample, this clone was seen a few times. V was trimmed by 3 bases and J by 10 bases, leaving 10 bases between them. From germline, CDR1 is MNHNS and CDR2 SASEGT. The CDR3 extends over 12 amino acids. Sequencing was carried out using memory CD4+ T cells sorted from blood. Indicated subset: CD45RA-negative fraction. This clonotype was sampled from a woman in her thirties in good health. The chain uses TRBV6-1 and TRBJ1-5; D perhaps matches TRBD1 (5 bases). CDR3 region: CASSDTGKPQHF. Written as DNA, the CDR3 is TGTGCCAGCAGTGACACAGGAAAACCCCAGCATTTT.